The 10 T cell receptor beta chains presented below share a single source sample, sequenced in a study of CD8+ T cells in alopecia areata. RNA was isolated and reverse transcribed to cDNA, the sequencing template. TCRdb keeps only in-frame clones here, not all; method: immunoSEQ multiplex PCR. This sample has about 97,000 clones; roughly two fifths occur once, and the top ten carry approximately 1.2%. Material for sequencing was CD4+ T cells sorted from blood. These receptor sequences come from a human donor with alopecia areata.

The CDR3 sequence: CASKRSTQYNSPLHF. DNA for the CDR3: TGTGCCAGCAAACGCTCGACCCAGTATAATTCACCCCTCCACTTT. The chain joins TRBV27 to TRBJ1-6; the D is unclear. CDR3 length: 15 residues. Deletions cut 7 bases from V and 4 bases from J, with 14 bases between. The germline gives CDR1 MNHEY, CDR2 SMNVEV (reference sequence).

The chain links TRBV27 to TRBJ2-3; either TRBD1 or TRBD2 may fit D (5 bases each). Trimming left V 5 bases short and J 14 bases short, with 11 bases between. The germline CDR1 and CDR2 sequences are MNHEY and SMNVEV (reference sequence). The CDR3 extends over 10 amino acids. The CDR3 spells CASSRGRWYF. CDR3 DNA sequence: TGTGCCAGCAGTCGGGGCCGCTGGTATTTT.

The CDR3 protein is CASSLVSGRETQYF. CDR3 in DNA: TGTGCCAGCAGCTTAGTATCGGGTCGGGAGACCCAGTACTTC. This chain uses TRBV7-9 with TRBJ2-5, with D hard to call. V shed 1 base and J shed 5 bases, with 11 bases lying between them. The length of the CDR3 is 14 residues. Germline V gives CDR1 SEHNR, CDR2 FQNEAQ (reference sequence).

The chain links TRBV30 to TRBJ2-5; TRBD2 might be the D (5 bases). V lost 1 base to trimming and J lost 2 bases, with 8 bases between them. Germline values: CDR1 GTSNPN, CDR2 SVGIG (reference sequence). This CDR3 is 13 amino acids long. CDR3 protein: CAWSGLPQETQYF. The CDR3 DNA reads as TGTGCCTGGAGTGGACTACCACAAGAGACCCAGTACTTC.

The V call is TRBV29-1, the J call TRBJ2-5, with D perhaps TRBD1 (6 bases). The V end was cut by 1 base, the J end by 2 bases, with 14 bases between. The V gene's germline CDR1 is SQVTM and CDR2 ANQGSEA. This CDR3 region has 15 residues. In DNA, the CDR3 is TGCAGCGTTGAAGGGGCCTGGGGACATCAAGAGACCCAGTACTTC. Protein sequence: CSVEGAWGHQETQYF.

This clone was picked up a small number of times. V is TRBV2 and J is TRBJ2-1, with D possibly matching TRBD2 (7 bases). CDR1 is SNHLY and CDR2 is FYNNEI in the germline V gene. Trimming took off 5 bases at V and 7 bases at J, with 18 bases between the two ends. This CDR3 comprises 15 residues. The CDR3 here is CASSLAGRGRNEQFF. The CDR3 coding sequence is TGTGCCAGCAGTTTAGCGGGTAGGGGGAGAAATGAGCAGTTCTTC.

V is TRBV7-8 and J is TRBJ2-3; no reliable D call. With 4 bases removed from V and 6 bases from J, the gap between germline ends came to 11 bases. CDR1 SGHVS and CDR2 FQNEAQ come from the germline V gene. This CDR3 contains 13 residues. The CDR3 DNA sequence: TGTGCCAGCAGCTATCAACCCCGGGATACGCAGTATTTT. This gives the protein CASSYQPRDTQYF.

This chain joins TRBV27 and TRBJ2-1; possible D gene TRBD2, 5 bases. Germline V gene sequence: CDR1 MNHEY, CDR2 SMNVEV (reference sequence). The CDR3 sequence is 12 residues long. V was cut by 8 bases and J by 13 bases, with 18 bases left in between. This chain's CDR3 is CASGGSSRPQFF. CDR3 coding DNA: TGTGCCAGCGGCGGGTCCTCCCGGCCCCAGTTCTTC.

The chain is built from TRBV6-1 and TRBJ2-6; no clear D. The CDR3 covers 12 residues. Germline CDR1 and CDR2: MNHNS and SASEGT. The ends were cut back, 6 bases at V and 6 bases at J, with 6 bases in the middle. The CDR3 nucleotides read TGTGCCAGCAGGGTATCGGCCAACGTCCTGACTTTC. Its protein product is CASRVSANVLTF.

The rearrangement uses TRBV6-5 and TRBJ1-1, with 8 bases fitting TRBD1. V dropped 6 bases and J dropped 5; count of bases not matched to a gene: 8. Germline V gene data show CDR1 as MNHEY and CDR2 as SVGAGI. CDR3 size: 14 residues. In nucleotides, the CDR3 is TGTGCCAGCAGCCTCCAGGGGGCATGGACTGAAGCTTTCTTT. Protein: CASSLQGAWTEAFF.